The entry below gives a single T cell receptor (beta chain) sequence along with its context. Antigen: not known. Sequenced by immunoSEQ multiplex PCR; TCRdb stores in-frame clones only, minus some. In the table there are around 1.9 million clones, approximately 94% of which are singletons. This sample stems from a study of shared clonotypes between healthy human individuals. Study-level information: CD4 naive cells filled three plates per donor, CD4 memory three, CD8 naive two and CD8 memory one.

Naive CD8 cells lacked CD45RO and underwent positive selection for CCR7, leaving out terminally differentiated effector memory CD45RA+ cells. Trimming cost V 2 bases and J 0 bases, with 14 bases left between them. CDR3 size: 17 residues. CDR1 MGHRA and CDR2 YSYEKL come from the germline V gene. General study points: In several donors, roughly 5.2% of naive CD4 clonotypes appeared in common. Only a few donors were included, so the genetic and exposure-history diversity represented was limited. Larger richness was generally estimated for naive than memory subsets.

J is TRBJ1-3 and V is TRBV4-1; D possibly corresponds to TRBD1 (6 bases). The sample consisted of naive CD8+ T cells from PBMCs. The receptor was isolated from a man between 18 and 29 years old in good health. Some clones in this sample may be carry-over from other donors' samples. The CDR3 region has the DNA TGCGCCAGCAGCCAAATTGCGGGACACGACTCTGGAAACACCATATATTTT. Translation gives CASSQIAGHDSGNTIYF.